The rows below give T cell receptor beta chains drawn from one sample of a study of T-cell memory formation after mild COVID-19. TCRdb re-called the 5' RACE reads through MiXCR, storing one row per CDR3 protein. In the table there are fewer than 350,000 distinct CDR3 sequences, approximately 15% of which are singletons. The sequenced sample consisted of PBMCs or a T cell subset sorted from them (not recorded which). The source of these receptors is a young man who had mild COVID-19 (a few samples of this study predate the infection). Cell type and time point are not known. Each CDR3 is given with its conserved first and last residue. The D gene is left open where the match is weak.

TRBD1,TRBV12-3/TRBV12-4,CASSPPRGRGDQETQYF
TRBD2,TRBV27,CASSQQAGGYNEQFF
NA,TRBV7-9,CASSFPLGANQETQYF
NA,TRBV6-6,CASSYSGTAVGEQYF
TRBD1,TRBV15,CATRVTGLKSPLHF
NA,TRBV5-1,CASRDSGFTQYF
NA,TRBV20-1,CSAASGRTGELFF
NA,TRBV12-3/TRBV12-4,CASTLERALSGNTIYF
TRBD2,TRBV7-6,CASSLGSGVSYNEQFF
TRBD1,TRBV30,CAWRPGQGNTQYF
NA,TRBV6-1,CASSEGSSYEQYF
TRBD1,TRBV6-5,CASSLGQPANQPQHF
TRBD1,TRBV5-1,CASSPEPGQGVQQFF
NA,TRBV7-2,CASSSTRDRLEAFF
NA,TRBV6-5,CASSPRRGKRTQYF
NA,TRBV6-2/TRBV6-3,CASSYSGLGLPDEQYF
NA,TRBV6-5,CASRVGDEQFF
TRBD2,TRBV23-1,CASRLAGDFETQYF
TRBD1,TRBV29-1,CSAGQGDQPQHF
NA,TRBV5-1,CASSPPYQGLLNYGYTF
TRBD2,TRBV29-1,CSVEQSGTSGSGTQYF
NA,TRBV12-3/TRBV12-4,CASSGTVSSYEQYF
NA,TRBV5-6,CASSPRWETQYF
NA,TRBV18,CASSPPSDSTDTQYF
TRBD2,TRBV18,CASSPGLAGGSETQYF
NA,TRBV12-3/TRBV12-4,CASSLAGGQYIQYF
NA,TRBV4-3,CASSPSLSTDTQYF
TRBD1,TRBV12-3/TRBV12-4,CASSSWTGTQPQHF
NA,TRBV5-1,CASSLTGQQYF
TRBD1,TRBV6-5,CASRIGQGGEKLFF
NA,TRBV25-1,CASSVVGGGQFF
TRBD2,TRBV20-1,CSVAGGNEQFF
NA,TRBV7-2,CASSYSGTAYGYTF
NA,TRBV7-6,CASSLKAAQPQHF
NA,TRBV6-1,CASSSGHSGANVLTF
NA,TRBV5-5,CASSTSEYEQYF
NA,TRBV5-1,CASRQGTEAFF
NA,TRBV10-2,CASSESWPTGGYTF
NA,TRBV10-3,CAISESAVGKNIQYF
NA,TRBV5-6,CASSENRAWQPQHF
NA,TRBV7-2,CASSRMTSSYNEQFF
NA,TRBV4-3,CASSQSRDPFYEQYF
TRBD2,TRBV12-3/TRBV12-4,CASDRSGTYNEQFF
NA,TRBV11-2,CASSRDQHNEQFF
TRBD1,TRBV7-6,CASSPAGTGAPEQYF